This passage covers 2 T cell receptor beta chains from one sample sequenced in a study of CD8 T cells in ankylosing spondylitis. One entry per CDR3 protein results from TCRdb running MiXCR on the 5' RACE reads. This sample carries approximately 260,000 distinct CDR3 sequences, 8% to 9.5% of them seen once, and the ten largest clones take approximately 6.2%. Sequenced: blood, either unsorted or a sorted T cell fraction (not recorded which). These receptors came from a male donor with ankylosing spondylitis or in good health (not recorded which).

This clonotype was counted only a few times. V and J are TRBV7-9 and TRBJ2-7, with D perhaps matching TRBD1 (6 bases). This CDR3 comprises 13 residues. The germline V gene encodes CDR1 SEHNR and CDR2 FQNEAQ (reference sequence). V lost 1 base to trimming and J lost 5 bases, with 9 bases between them. The CDR3, as DNA: TGTGCCAGCAGCTTAGTGGGGGCCGACGAGCAGTACTTC. Translation gives CASSLVGADEQYF.

A few counts support this clonotype. V is TRBV20-1 and J is TRBJ1-2, with 7 bases lining up with TRBD1. The germline gives CDR1 DFQATT, CDR2 SNEGSKA (reference sequence). The CDR3 is 17 amino acids. Trimming took 1 base from V and 8 from J; bases not matched to a gene: 19. The CDR3 DNA reads TGCAGTGCTAGAGCCACGGATAGATATTGGACAGGCACAGGCTACACCTTC. It is translated as CSARATDRYWTGTGYTF.